The entry below gives a single T cell receptor beta chain sequence along with its context. The data stem from a study of T cell responses to AZD1222 COVID-19 vaccine. Study information: Some second doses came at about 4 weeks and others at about 12 weeks; these were pooled.

CDR3 length equals 15 residues. Trimming removed 8 bases from V and 4 bases from J; junction bases left unmatched: 13. From germline, CDR1 is MDHEN and CDR2 SYDVKM. The method was immunoSEQ multiplex PCR; TCRdb's version includes in-frame clones alone and lacks a portion of them. The table has over 95,000 clones, approximately 90% seen once. The receptor was derived from an adult in good health. Specimen: peripheral blood, collected on day 0 of AZD1222 vaccination. The gene calls are TRBV28 and TRBJ1-2, with 7 bases lining up with TRBD1. The CDR3 bases are TGTGCCAGCTACCAAGGACAGGCCAACTTCTATGGCTACACCTTC. It specifies CASYQGQANFYGYTF.